These 26 T cell receptor beta chains share one sample of origin, sequenced in a study of blood T cell repertoires in COVID-19. Measured with immunoSEQ multiplex PCR; TCRdb has only the in-frame clones, and not every one. The profile shows 270,000 or so clones, about 87% of them singletons. Sequencing was carried out using PBMCs or T cells enriched from blood (not recorded which). The receptor set was obtained from a woman aged 30 to 39 with acute COVID-19.

The chain combines TRBV5-4 with TRBJ1-1; 7 bases are a match to TRBD1. With 0 bases clipped from V and 8 bases from J, the junction kept 19 bases outside the gene matches. CDR3 length equals 18 residues. Germline V gene lookup returns CDR1 SGHNT and CDR2 YYREEE (reference sequence). The CDR3 bases are TGTGCCAGCAGCTTGGTGGCCGGTAGCGGGGGCAAACAGGGGGAAGCTTTCTTT. Protein product: CASSLVAGSGGKQGEAFF.

The V gene is TRBV27, the J gene TRBJ2-7; a weak D match, TRBD2 (6 bases). Germline CDR1 MNHEY, CDR2 SMNVEV (reference sequence). The CDR3 totals 15 residues. V lost 7 bases and J lost 2, with 18 bases in between. Here the CDR3 DNA reads TGTGCCAGCACCACCTGGGAAGCGGGTACCTACGAGCAGTACTTC. Translated: CASTTWEAGTYEQYF.

The chain couples TRBV10-3 to TRBJ2-7; weak D call: TRBD1 (6 bases). Germline lookup yields CDR1 ENHRY and CDR2 SYGVKD. V dropped 2 bases and J dropped 2 bases, with 13 bases sitting between them. The length of the CDR3 is 15 residues. This CDR3 reads CAISEMHRAPYEQYF. Written as DNA, the CDR3 is TGTGCCATCAGTGAGATGCACAGGGCACCCTACGAGCAGTACTTC.

The rearrangement links TRBV15 to TRBJ1-1, with a tentative D call TRBD1 (6 bases). Trimming shortened V by 4 bases and J by 1 base, and 13 bases separated the two germline ends. This CDR3 is 15 amino acids long. Per the germline V gene, CDR1 is LNHNV and CDR2 is YYDKDF (reference sequence). The CDR3 here is CATSTTQGENTEAFF. CDR3 nucleotide sequence: TGTGCCACCAGCACAACACAGGGTGAGAACACTGAAGCTTTCTTT. The full variable domain, in which reference TRBV15 and TRBJ1-1 provide the parts outside the CDR3, is DAMVIQNPRYQVTQFGKPVTLSCSQTLNHNVMYWYQQKSSQAPKLLFHYYDKDFNNEADTPDNFQSRRPNTSFCFLDIRSPGLGDTAMYLCATSTTQGENTEAFFGQGTRLTVV.

The chain employs TRBV24-1 and TRBJ2-6; 7 bases align to TRBD1. Trimming at V came to 4 bases and at J to 0 bases, leaving 11 bases not matched to a gene. Germline CDR1 and CDR2: KGHDR and SFDVKD. The CDR3 totals 19 residues. CDR3 sequence: CATSDRLGTVSSGANVLTF. DNA for the CDR3: TGTGCCACCAGTGACCGCCTGGGGACAGTCAGCTCTGGGGCCAACGTCCTGACTTTC.

The rearrangement uses TRBV5-1 and TRBJ2-7; TRBD1 might be the D (6 bases). Trimming shortened V by 4 bases and J by 3 bases, and 8 bases separated the two germline ends. The V gene's germline CDR1 is SGHRS and CDR2 YFSETQ. The CDR3 totals 12 residues. The CDR3 nucleotides are TGCGCCAGCAGCCAACAGGGCTACGAGCAGTACTTC. This codes for CASSQQGYEQYF.

This chain uses TRBV7-6 with TRBJ2-2; a weak D match, TRBD2 (7 bases). Germline V lookup: CDR1 SGHVS, CDR2 FNYEAQ. The CDR3 extends over 16 amino acids. The ends were cut back, 1 base at V and 3 bases at J, with 12 bases in the middle. The CDR3: CASSLDVGGDTGELFF. The CDR3 DNA sequence: TGTGCCAGCAGCTTAGACGTAGGGGGGGACACCGGGGAGCTGTTTTTT.

The V call is TRBV2, the J call TRBJ1-2; 7 nucleotides agree with TRBD1. Per the germline V gene, CDR1 is SNHLY and CDR2 is FYNNEI. This CDR3 contains 14 residues. The ends lost 3 bases at V and 8 bases at J; junction bases unmatched: 9. The CDR3 spells CASSDQTGTRGYTF. CDR3 bases: TGTGCCAGCAGTGATCAGACAGGGACTAGGGGCTACACCTTC. Combining the CDR3 with reference TRBV2 and TRBJ1-2 gives the whole variable domain EPEVTQTPSHQVTQMGQEVILRCVPISNHLYFYWYRQILGQKVEFLVSFYNNEISEKSEIFDDQFSVERPDGSNFTLKIRSTKLEDSAMYFCASSDQTGTRGYTFGSGTRLTVV.

V gene TRBV2 combines with J gene TRBJ2-1, with 13 bases that match TRBD2. V dropped 7 bases and J dropped 5; count of bases not matched to a gene: 5. This CDR3 spans 15 amino acids. In germline, CDR1 is SNHLY, CDR2 FYNNEI. The CDR3 region has the DNA TGTGCCAGCAACAAACTAGCGGGAGGGCACAATGAGCAGTTCTTC. It encodes CASNKLAGGHNEQFF.

This chain joins TRBV6-5 and TRBJ2-7; tentative D call: TRBD1 (6 bases). Germline V lookup: CDR1 MNHEY, CDR2 SVGAGI. CDR3 length: 13 residues. V shed 6 bases and J shed 3 bases, with 12 bases lying between them. The CDR3 coding sequence is TGTGCCAGCAGCCGGGACAACGGCTACGAGCAGTACTTC. Translating it yields CASSRDNGYEQYF.

This clone was observed a handful of times. The chain recombines TRBV9 with TRBJ1-4; 8 bases agree with TRBD1. CDR3 length: 14 residues. The J segment lost 8 bases and the V segment lost 4 bases, leaving 7 bases of the junction unmatched. Germline V gene lookup returns CDR1 SGDLS and CDR2 YYNGEE. CDR3 nucleotide sequence: TGTGCCAGCAGCCCCACAGGGGGGTGGGAAAAACTGTTTTTT. Translating it yields CASSPTGGWEKLFF.

The chain recombines TRBV21-1 with TRBJ2-3; the D call in the table, TRBD2, was not verified against the DNA. TRBV21-1 is annotated as a pseudogene. This CDR3 is built from 15 residues. The DNA of the CDR3 is TGTGCCAGCAGCAAAGCGCGAGGGAGCACAGATACGCAGTATTTT. Translated, it gives CASSKARGSTDTQYF.

V gene TRBV4-3 combines with J gene TRBJ1-5; D gene uncertain. Germline lookup yields CDR1 LGHNA and CDR2 YSLEER. The CDR3 consists of 13 residues. Trimming removed 6 bases from V and 2 bases from J, with 8 bases in between. CDR3 sequence (DNA): TGCGCCAGCAGTCGAGAGCGCAATCAGCCCCAGCATTTT. This sequence encodes CASSRERNQPQHF.

The chain couples TRBV29-1 to TRBJ2-1; 8 positions agree with TRBD2. J was trimmed by 12 bases and V by 0 bases; bases with no gene match: 4. Per the germline V gene, CDR1 is SQVTM and CDR2 is ANQGSEA. This CDR3 has 12 amino acids. As DNA, the CDR3 is TGCAGCGTTGAAGATCACGGGACTAGGCAGTTCTTC. Encoded protein: CSVEDHGTRQFF.

The rearrangement joins TRBV19 to TRBJ2-6; D is uncertain. The CDR3 totals 15 residues. From germline, CDR1 is LNHDA and CDR2 SQIVND (reference sequence). The V and J ends lost 2 bases and 3 bases respectively, with 8 bases between them. In DNA, the CDR3 is TGTGCCAGTAGTATAACGGGTCTTGGGGCCAACGTCCTGACTTTC. The encoded protein is CASSITGLGANVLTF.

The J gene is TRBJ2-7, the V gene TRBV11-2; TRBD2 is a possible D gene (5 bases). This CDR3 is 15 amino acids long. CDR1 is SGHAT, CDR2 FQNNGV, per germline. Trimming shortened V by 5 bases and J by 3 bases, and 17 bases separated the two germline ends. As DNA, the CDR3 is TGTGCCAGCAGCCCCGGTCCAGCGGACCACTACGAGCAGTACTTC. Protein sequence: CASSPGPADHYEQYF.

The V call is TRBV5-6, the J call TRBJ1-3, with 9 bases that match TRBD1. The V segment lost 7 bases and the J segment 3 bases; nucleotides outside the gene matches: 8. CDR1 and CDR2 from the germline V gene are SGHDT and YYEEEE. This CDR3 comprises 15 residues. CDR3 in amino acids: CASGLQGAGGNTIYF. The CDR3 DNA is TGTGCCAGCGGCCTACAGGGGGCAGGTGGAAACACCATATATTTT.

The V gene is TRBV10-3, the J gene TRBJ2-7, with a tentative D call TRBD1 (6 bases). The CDR3 loop spans 15 amino acids. The V gene lost 3 bases and the J gene lost 7 bases, with 19 bases spanning the gap. The germline gives CDR1 ENHRY, CDR2 SYGVKD. Here the CDR3 reads CAISEHTAGRGEQYF. CDR3 coding DNA: TGTGCCATCAGTGAACACACAGCTGGTAGGGGGGAGCAGTACTTC.

The chain links TRBV7-9 to TRBJ2-7; D is unresolved. V gave up 4 bases and J gave up 2 bases, with 21 bases separating them. Germline V lookup: CDR1 SEHNR, CDR2 FQNEAQ (reference sequence). The CDR3 has 17 amino acids. CDR3 DNA sequence: TGTGCCAGCAGCTCCAGAGTAGCCCGAAATGGTACCTACGAGCAGTACTTC. The encoded protein is CASSSRVARNGTYEQYF.

The chain links TRBV9 to TRBJ2-1, with D perhaps TRBD2 (7 bases). Trimming shortened V by 3 bases and J by 3 bases, and 13 bases separated the two germline ends. CDR1 is SGDLS and CDR2 is YYNGEE in the germline V gene. This CDR3 is built from 15 residues. The CDR3 is CASSAEGGGYNEQFF. CDR3 nucleotide sequence: TGTGCCAGCAGCGCAGAAGGGGGGGGCTACAATGAGCAGTTCTTC.

The rearrangement uses TRBV24-1 and TRBJ2-3; 12 positions agree with TRBD1. The germline gives CDR1 KGHDR, CDR2 SFDVKD. V was pared by 3 bases and J by 2 bases, with 8 bases of the junction left unmatched. The CDR3 length is 18 residues. CDR3 nucleotide sequence: TGTGCCACCAGTGATACCCGGGACAGGGGGCAGGTCACAGATACGCAGTATTTT. This translates into CATSDTRDRGQVTDTQYF.

The rearrangement links TRBV28 to TRBJ1-1, with D hard to call. Germline values: CDR1 MDHEN, CDR2 SYDVKM. This CDR3 has 17 residues. V lost 3 bases and J 2 bases, leaving 19 bases between the germline ends. For the CDR3, the DNA is TGTGCCAGCAGTTTTAATTCCCGTCTAGATCTCAACACTGAAGCTTTCTTT. This translates into CASSFNSRLDLNTEAFF.

The chain carries TRBV27 and TRBJ2-3; tentatively, D is TRBD1 (6 bases). CDR3 length equals 13 residues. Germline CDR1 reads MNHEY; CDR2 reads SMNVEV (reference sequence). Trimming pared 1 base from V and 6 bases from J, leaving 8 bases between. CDR3 coding DNA: TGTGCCAGCAGTTTATGGCAGGGGGATACGCAGTATTTT. Protein product: CASSLWQGDTQYF.

This chain uses TRBV6-2 or TRBV6-3 with TRBJ2-3, with 9 bases matching TRBD2. After removal of 4 bases from V and 0 bases from J, the junction contained 11 bases not matched to a gene. The CDR3 contains 18 residues. Germline V lookup: CDR1 MNHEY, CDR2 SVGEGT. As DNA, the CDR3 is TGTGCCAGCAGTTCTCTAGCGGGAACCTCAACTAGCACAGATACGCAGTATTTT. Translated, it gives CASSSLAGTSTSTDTQYF.

J is TRBJ2-5 and V is TRBV7-2, with no clear D. Per the germline V gene, CDR1 is SGHTA and CDR2 is FQGNSA. V was trimmed by 1 base and J by 1 base, leaving 4 bases between them. The CDR3 loop spans 13 amino acids. As DNA, the CDR3 is TGTGCCAGCAGCTTAGGCGCCCAAGAGACCCAGTACTTC. Its protein product is CASSLGAQETQYF.

V and J are TRBV10-2 and TRBJ2-3; TRBD1 aligns across 7 bases. Germline V gene sequence: CDR1 WSHSY, CDR2 SAAADI. The V segment lost 0 bases and the J segment 3 bases; nucleotides outside the gene matches: 6. The CDR3 spans 16 residues. The CDR3 bases are TGCGCCAGCAGTGAGTCAGGGGGCGCGTTTACAGATACGCAGTATTTT. Residues: CASSESGGAFTDTQYF.